The source of this T cell receptor beta chain is a study of T cells in Graves' hyperthyroidism and ophthalmopathy. The V segment lost 3 bases and the J segment 7 bases; nucleotides outside the gene matches: 13. Germline V gene sequence: CDR1 DFQATT, CDR2 SNEGSKA (reference sequence). The CDR3 is 16 residues long. This clonotype was counted many times. RNA transcripts yielded amplified TCR beta CDR3 regions. The HTBI set primed first-round TCR CDR3 RT-PCR. TCRdb reanalysed the multiplex PCR reads using MiXCR and keeps one entry per CDR3 protein. The sample lists roughly 740,000 distinct CDR3 sequences, about 17% occurring once.

This clonotype was obtained from a young man with Graves' hyperthyroidism. Input material: blood. The V gene is TRBV20-1, the J gene TRBJ2-7; 12 nucleotides line up with TRBD2. The CDR3 region has the DNA TGCAGTGCTAGTGCCCTCCCGACTAGCGGGAGTCGTGAGCAGTACTTC. It codes for CSASALPTSGSREQYF.